The source of this T cell receptor (beta chain) is a study of CD8+ T cells in alopecia areata. Background on the study: Patients received oral tofacitinib, 5 to 10 mg twice daily, for moderate-to-severe alopecia areata. Severity was scored as percentage of affected scalp area in treated patients. General study findings and limits: Possibly as an HLA-related effect, TCR sharing across patients appeared less clear than in mice. Persistence in scalp and blood during tofacitinib was observed for many expanded lesional clones.

Documented treatment: oral pan-JAK inhibitor, 5-10 mg twice daily. Extracted RNA was reverse transcribed into cDNA, the sequencing template. Here immunoSEQ multiplex PCR was the method, and the copy in TCRdb shows in-frame clones only, minus some. Of over 150,000 clones listed, 50% to 65% were seen once; the top ten hold over 12%. Note on this clone: Its specificity is unknown.

Germline loops: CDR1 SQVTM, CDR2 ANQGSEA. Trimming stripped 7 bases from V and 1 base from J, with 19 bases between. The CDR3 extends over 15 amino acids. Sequencing used CD4+ T cells sorted from blood, obtained at week 24, from a patient treated with tofacitinib. This sequence originates from a human donor with alopecia areata. V usage is TRBV29-1 and J usage is TRBJ1-1; D gene uncertain. The CDR3 sequence: CSAQEGPVGNTEAFF. The CDR3 coding sequence is TGCAGCGCCCAGGAGGGCCCGGTCGGGAACACTGAAGCTTTCTTT.